One and the same sample provided the 30 T cell receptor beta chains below, sequenced in a study of blood T cells in healthy people across ages. PCR was performed a second time for about 7 to 12 cycles using a sample-barcoded 5' primer and a J-beta primer mix. In TCRdb, the 5' RACE reads were re-called with MiXCR into one record per CDR3 protein. In the table there are about 1.8 million distinct CDR3 sequences, around half of which are singletons. The sample consisted of blood. Receptors originate from a woman in her thirties or forties in good health.

V and J are TRBV18 and TRBJ1-1; possibly TRBD1 for D (6 bases). The CDR3 is 18 amino acids. The germline gives CDR1 KGHSH, CDR2 LQKENI. V lost 1 base and J 0 bases, leaving 18 bases between the germline ends. CDR3 nucleotide sequence: TGTGCCAGCTCACCACGCCAGGGTAAGGGGGTGATGAACACTGAAGCTTTCTTT. Translation: CASSPRQGKGVMNTEAFF.

The chain has TRBV20-1 and TRBJ2-7, with 9 bases fitting TRBD1. Germline V CDR1 and CDR2: DFQATT, SNEGSKA (reference sequence). The CDR3 sequence is 14 residues long. Germline trimming cut 3 bases from V and 4 bases from J; bases unmatched to any gene: 7. CDR3 amino acids: CSASWGQGRYEQYF. CDR3 nucleotides: TGCAGTGCTAGCTGGGGACAGGGTCGGTACGAGCAGTACTTC.

The CDR3 loop reads CASSFTSGGNQETQYF. CDR3 sequence (DNA): TGTGCCAGCAGTTTTACCAGCGGGGGGAACCAAGAGACCCAGTACTTC. This chain uses TRBV12-3 or TRBV12-4 with TRBJ2-5, with 9 bases matching TRBD2. Trimming removed 3 bases from V and 0 bases from J; junction bases left unmatched: 5. The CDR3 contains 16 residues.

There are a few counts of this clonotype. The rearrangement uses TRBV28 and TRBJ1-2; D is unclear. Germline lookup yields CDR1 MDHEN and CDR2 SYDVKM. The CDR3 contains 11 residues. V shed 8 bases and J shed 1 base, with 5 bases lying between them. The chain's CDR3 is CASRNNYGYTF. The DNA for the CDR3 is TGTGCCAGCCGCAATAACTATGGCTACACCTTC.

The gene calls are TRBV2 and TRBJ1-2, with 9 positions matching TRBD1. This CDR3 is built from 15 residues. Germline trimming cut 6 bases from V and 2 bases from J; bases unmatched to any gene: 7. The germline V gene encodes CDR1 SNHLY and CDR2 FYNNEI. CDR3 loop: CASSAHGQGNYGYTF. CDR3 DNA: TGTGCCAGCAGCGCTCACGGACAGGGGAACTATGGCTACACCTTC.

This clonotype was seen only a few times. This chain joins TRBV6-5 and TRBJ2-7, with 9 bases aligning to TRBD1. V was pared by 6 bases and J by 2 bases, with 11 bases of the junction left unmatched. The germline gives CDR1 MNHEY, CDR2 SVGAGI. CDR3 size: 16 residues. The CDR3 nucleotides are TGTGCCAGCAGGATTACTGGGACAGGGAGTGCCTACGAGCAGTACTTC. This encodes CASRITGTGSAYEQYF.

In its sample, this clonotype was seen many times. The chain has TRBV29-1 and TRBJ2-7; 7 nucleotides match TRBD2. The germline V gene encodes CDR1 SQVTM and CDR2 ANQGSEA. The CDR3 sequence is 11 residues long. Germline trimming cut 2 bases from V and 7 bases from J; bases unmatched to any gene: 2. The CDR3 here is CSVESGVEQYF. The CDR3 DNA sequence: TGCAGCGTTGAAAGCGGGGTAGAGCAGTACTTC.

The chain carries TRBV20-1 and TRBJ2-1, with TRBD2 as a possible D gene (5 bases). Germline-derived CDR1 and CDR2 are DFQATT and SNEGSKA (reference sequence). Trimming took off 5 bases at V and 1 base at J, with 12 bases between the two ends. The CDR3 runs 14 residues. Here the CDR3 reads CSAHSSLSYNEQFF. For the CDR3, the DNA is TGCAGTGCTCACTCTAGCCTTTCCTACAATGAGCAGTTCTTC.

The chain links TRBV13 to TRBJ2-5, with 8 nucleotides matching TRBD1. With V trimmed by 5 bases and J by 11 bases, 16 bases remained unmatched. The length of the CDR3 is 15 residues. Germline assignment: CDR1 PRHDT and CDR2 FYEKMQ (reference sequence). DNA for the CDR3: TGTGCCAGCAGCCACAGGGGGGTGGCATACAATGAGCAGTACTTC. It codes for CASSHRGVAYNEQYF.

The chain links TRBV6-2 or TRBV6-3 to TRBJ2-1, with 8 bases fitting TRBD2. This CDR3 is built from 21 residues. CDR1 and CDR2 (germline): MNHEY, SVGEGT. V was clipped by 4 bases and J by 4 bases; unmatched bases: 24. The CDR3 protein is CASSSPGRGLGRLGVYNEQFF. The CDR3 bases are TGTGCCAGCAGTTCCCCTGGGAGGGGACTAGGCCGTTTGGGGGTTTACAATGAGCAGTTCTTC.

The J gene is TRBJ2-5, the V gene TRBV18, with 8 bases matching TRBD1. Germline CDR1 KGHSH, CDR2 LQKENI. V lost 6 bases and J lost 2; bases outside the gene matches: 8. There are 15 residues in the CDR3. The CDR3 loop reads CASSKETGGQETQYF. The DNA of the CDR3 is TGTGCCAGCTCGAAGGAAACAGGGGGACAAGAGACCCAGTACTTC.

J is TRBJ1-5 and V is TRBV7-2, with D unclear. This CDR3 is 14 amino acids long. Per germline, CDR1 SGHTA and CDR2 FQGNSA. Trimming left V 4 bases short and J 3 bases short, with 10 bases between. The CDR3 protein is CASSSRLPNQPQHF. The CDR3 nucleotides read TGTGCCAGCAGCTCGAGGCTTCCCAATCAGCCCCAGCATTTT.

This chain links TRBV7-9 with TRBJ2-7, with 7 bases identical to TRBD1. CDR1 is SEHNR, CDR2 FQNEAQ, per germline (reference sequence). The CDR3 runs 16 residues. Trimming cost V 5 bases and J 1 base; bases outside gene matches: 11. CDR3 in DNA: TGTGCCAGCAGCCCCTACTCCGGGACAGTGTCCTACGAGCAGTACTTC. Its protein product is CASSPYSGTVSYEQYF.

This clonotype was seen only a few times. J is TRBJ2-5 and V is TRBV21-1; TRBD2, the table's D call, was not compared with the DNA. TRBV21-1 is flagged as a pseudogene. The CDR3 is made up of 16 amino acids. DNA of the CDR3: TGTGCCAGCAGCAAAGCGCCGACGGAGAGGGAAGAGACCCAGTACTTC. Encoded protein: CASSKAPTEREETQYF.

As for this clonotype: At one end the junction does not follow the germline gene, possibly because of a read error. This chain uses TRBV6-5 with TRBJ2-5; weak D call: TRBD2 (7 bases). Germline V lookup: CDR1 MNHEY, CDR2 SVGAGI. The CDR3 extends over 15 amino acids. In DNA form, the CDR3 reads TGTACCAGCAGCTACCGGCGGGGGCGACAAGAGACCCAGTACTTC. Its protein is CTSSYRRGRQETQYF.

The chain uses TRBV5-6 and TRBJ1-6, with no clear D. Germline lookup yields CDR1 SGHDT and CDR2 YYEEEE. Trimming took off 3 bases at V and 10 bases at J, with 11 bases between the two ends. The CDR3 runs 13 residues. The CDR3 nucleotides are TGTGCCAGCAGCTCGATGGGAGCCTCACCCCTCCACTTT. Its translation is CASSSMGASPLHF.

This clonotype was seen more than once but under ten times. This chain links TRBV7-9 with TRBJ1-2; D uncertain. Germline CDR1 is SEHNR and CDR2 is FQNEAQ (reference sequence). The V end was cut by 6 bases, the J end by 8 bases, with 22 bases between. CDR3 length: 15 amino acids. The CDR3 DNA is TGTGCCAGCAGGCCCTGGGATCCAAGTATAGTGGGCTACACCTTC. It translates to CASRPWDPSIVGYTF.

The chain combines TRBV18 with TRBJ2-3; D perhaps matches TRBD1 (6 bases). CDR3 length equals 15 residues. Trimming took off 5 bases at V and 1 base at J, with 13 bases between the two ends. Germline V gives CDR1 KGHSH, CDR2 LQKENI. Here the CDR3 DNA reads TGTGCCAGCTCATGGACAGAGTCGCGCACAGATACGCAGTATTTT. Its translation is CASSWTESRTDTQYF.

The genes are TRBV12-5 and TRBJ2-5, with D maybe TRBD1 (5 bases). The CDR3 covers 13 residues. CDR1 LGHNT and CDR2 FRNRAP come from the germline V gene. The V gene lost 7 bases and the J gene lost 2 bases, with 11 bases spanning the gap. CDR3 region: CASAPDSQETQYF. In DNA, the CDR3 is TGTGCTAGTGCTCCCGACAGTCAAGAGACCCAGTACTTC.

As to this clonotype: Germline and junction disagree at one end, which may indicate a read error. The chain joins TRBV4-1 to TRBJ2-3, with 14 bases aligning to TRBD2. The CDR3 covers 17 residues. CDR1 is MGHRA, CDR2 YSYEKL, per germline. The CDR3 loop reads CASSQGGLAGGADTQYF. The CDR3 DNA sequence: TGCGCCAGCAGCCAAGGCGGACTAGCGGGGGGCGCAGATACACAGTATTTT.

The chain is built from TRBV6-6 and TRBJ2-4; 8 bases are a match to TRBD1. Judging by the DNA end, TRBJ2-7 fits better; the J call may be wrong. Germline assignment: CDR1 MNHNY and CDR2 SVGAGI (reference sequence). The CDR3 runs to 15 residues. The CDR3, as DNA: TGTGCCAGCAGTCTCACGGGACAGGTGATCTACGAGCAGTACTTC. Encoded protein: CASSLTGQVIYEQYF.

V is TRBV6-1 and J is TRBJ2-5; D may be TRBD1 or TRBD2 (5 bases each). V lost 6 bases to trimming and J lost 4 bases, with 18 bases between them. The CDR3 is 15 amino acids. The germline gives CDR1 MNHNS, CDR2 SASEGT. This CDR3 is CASSWDATRGETQYF. CDR3 bases: TGTGCCAGCAGCTGGGACGCTACAAGGGGAGAGACCCAGTACTTC.

This chain uses TRBV7-8 with TRBJ2-3; 14 bases align to TRBD2. J gave up 0 bases and V 5 bases, and 4 bases lay outside the gene matches. Germline V gene lookup returns CDR1 SGHVS and CDR2 FQNEAQ. The CDR3 contains 17 residues. The CDR3 DNA is TGTGCCAGCAGCCCGGGACTAGCGGGGGTCAGCACAGATACGCAGTATTTT. This encodes CASSPGLAGVSTDTQYF.

In its sample, this clonotype was seen once. The V and J genes are TRBV4-3 and TRBJ1-1, with 8 bases identical to TRBD1. CDR1 and CDR2 (germline): LGHNA, YSLEER. With 3 bases clipped from V and 7 bases from J, the junction kept 7 bases outside the gene matches. The CDR3 totals 14 residues. CDR3 region: CASSQTRGQGEAFF. In nucleotides, the CDR3 is TGCGCCAGCAGCCAGACCAGGGGGCAGGGTGAAGCTTTCTTT.

V gene TRBV7-2 combines with J gene TRBJ2-5; 14 nucleotides agree with TRBD2. There are 18 residues in the CDR3. J was trimmed by 1 base and V by 1 base; bases with no gene match: 5. The germline gives CDR1 SGHTA, CDR2 FQGNSA. The DNA for the CDR3 is TGTGCCAGCAGCTTAGTTAGGGGACTAGCGGGGGCCCAAGAGACCCAGTACTTC. It yields the protein CASSLVRGLAGAQETQYF.

The V call is TRBV11-2, the J call TRBJ2-7, with D possibly being TRBD2 (6 bases). The V end lost 5 bases, the J end lost 10 bases, and 24 bases lay between the germline ends. The CDR3 has 15 residues. Germline lookup yields CDR1 SGHAT and CDR2 FQNNGV. The CDR3 DNA is TGTGCCAGCAGCAGTCTTGGGGGATTTGGGGAGGCCCAGTACTTC. It encodes CASSSLGGFGEAQYF.

The chain has TRBV4-1 and TRBJ2-7; 12 positions match TRBD2. This CDR3 has 16 residues. J was trimmed by 3 bases and V by 3 bases; bases with no gene match: 6. CDR1 MGHRA and CDR2 YSYEKL come from the germline V gene. Here the CDR3 DNA reads TGCGCCAGCAGCCAGGTTACTAGCGGGAGGAACTACGAGCAGTACTTC. It specifies CASSQVTSGRNYEQYF.

The chain links TRBV6-1 to TRBJ1-2; weak D call: TRBD1 (6 bases). Trimming stripped 0 bases from V and 8 bases from J, with 25 bases between. CDR1 and CDR2 from the germline V gene are MNHNS and SASEGT. This CDR3 is built from 18 residues. CDR3 amino acids: CASSEAWGRTGAKGGYTF. In DNA, the CDR3 is TGTGCCAGCAGTGAAGCTTGGGGCCGGACGGGGGCCAAGGGAGGCTACACCTTC.

This clonotype was detected a few times. The rearrangement joins TRBV7-2 to TRBJ1-2; 9 nucleotides agree with TRBD1. The CDR3 contains 14 residues. With 4 bases clipped from V and 8 bases from J, the junction kept 8 bases outside the gene matches. CDR1 and CDR2 from the germline V gene are SGHTA and FQGNSA. CDR3 amino acids: CASSSQGADGGYTF. The CDR3 region has the DNA TGTGCCAGCAGCTCACAGGGGGCGGATGGCGGCTACACCTTC.

The chain couples TRBV9 to TRBJ2-3; 8 bases fit TRBD2. Germline V gene lookup returns CDR1 SGDLS and CDR2 YYNGEE. The CDR3 consists of 18 residues. V lost 4 bases and J lost 3; bases outside the gene matches: 16. The CDR3 DNA reads TGTGCCAGCAGCCACACGGGGCGGGGGGCCGGAGGGACAGATACGCAGTATTTT. It specifies CASSHTGRGAGGTDTQYF.